This T cell receptor beta chain was captured by sequencing in a study of read filtering for tumor transcriptome and immune sequencing. Molecular barcoded adaptors covering alpha/delta and beta/gamma chains were used on around 400 ng RNA. TCRdb itself ran the reads through MiXCR, one entry per CDR3 protein. The table includes more than 70,000 distinct CDR3 sequences, roughly 21% detected once. Germline V CDR1 and CDR2: MNHEY, SVGAGI. This CDR3 has 13 residues. The ends lost 5 bases at V and 3 bases at J; junction bases unmatched: 2. This chain uses TRBV6-5 with TRBJ2-7; TRBD1 matches 9 bases. The TCR originated in a donor at least 40 years old with multiple myeloma. What was sequenced was a population of CD138-negative cells sorted from bone marrow. CDR3 nucleotides: TGTGCCAGCAGTACGGACAGGGGCTACGAGCAGTACTTC. Amino acids: CASSTDRGYEQYF.